The sequence of this T cell receptor beta chain was determined in a study of blood T cells in healthy people across ages. Study conclusions and caveats: Estimated diversity across one million T cells was deemed an underestimate. More naive CD4+ cells and higher diversity were found in long-lived than in aged donors.

Per the germline V gene, CDR1 is SEHNR and CDR2 is FQNEAQ (reference sequence). This CDR3 region has 11 residues. Trimming cost V 7 bases and J 12 bases, with 15 bases left between them. PBMCs were isolated at a quantity of at least 7 million per sample. Next came a second PCR, run for about 6 to 11 cycles, which used a sample-barcoded 5' primer along with a J-beta primer mix. TCRdb re-called the 5' RACE reads with MiXCR, one entry per CDR3 protein. The sample has about 620,000 distinct CDR3 sequences, about 51% seen once; the top ten hold roughly 13%. Comments on this clonotype: Its antigen remains unidentified. Possible read error: a much larger clone is one base away.

The clonotype was recovered from a woman of 80 years or more in good health. This chain uses TRBV7-9 with TRBJ2-5; D not resolved. Input material: blood. The CDR3 reads CASIRGTTEYF. CDR3 sequence (DNA): TGTGCCAGCATACGCGGCACGACGGAGTACTTC. Using reference TRBV7-9 and TRBJ2-5 for the parts outside the CDR3, the full variable domain is DTGVSQNPRHKITKRGQNVTFRCDPISEHNRLYWYRQTLGQGPEFLTYFQNEAQLEKSRLLSDRFSAERPKGSFSTLEIQRTEQGDSAMYLCASIRGTTEYFGPGTRLLVL.